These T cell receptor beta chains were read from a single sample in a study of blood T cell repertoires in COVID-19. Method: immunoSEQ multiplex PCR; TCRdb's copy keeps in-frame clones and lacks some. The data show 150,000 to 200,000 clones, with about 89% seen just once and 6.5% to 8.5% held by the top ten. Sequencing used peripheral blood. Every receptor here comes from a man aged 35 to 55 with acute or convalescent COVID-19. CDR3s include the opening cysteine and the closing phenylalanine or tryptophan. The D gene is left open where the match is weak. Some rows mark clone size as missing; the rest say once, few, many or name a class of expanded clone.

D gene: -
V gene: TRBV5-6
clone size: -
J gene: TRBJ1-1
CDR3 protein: CASSFPEQGPRTEAFF
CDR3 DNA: TGTGCCAGCAGCTTCCCCGAACAGGGTCCGCGCACTGAAGCTTTCTTT

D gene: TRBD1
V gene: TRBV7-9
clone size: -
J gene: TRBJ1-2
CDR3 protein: CASSLPLGQGGKGYTF
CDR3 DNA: TGTGCCAGCAGCCTCCCCTTAGGACAGGGTGGAAAAGGCTACACCTTC

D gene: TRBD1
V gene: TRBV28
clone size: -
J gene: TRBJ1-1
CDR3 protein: CASSPTGTGNTEAFF
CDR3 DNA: TGTGCCAGCAGTCCAACCGGGACAGGGAACACTGAAGCTTTCTTT

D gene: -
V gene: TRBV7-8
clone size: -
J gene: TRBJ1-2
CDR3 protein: CASSLGQLYGYTF
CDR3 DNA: TGTGCCAGCAGCTTAGGACAGCTGTATGGCTACACCTTC

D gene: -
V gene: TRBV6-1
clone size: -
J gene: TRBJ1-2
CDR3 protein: CASSEDGLRGYTF
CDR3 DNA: TGTGCCAGCAGTGAGGACGGACTAAGGGGCTACACCTTC

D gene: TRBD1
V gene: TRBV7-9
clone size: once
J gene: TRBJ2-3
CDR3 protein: CASSRGPHTDTQYF
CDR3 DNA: TGTGCCAGCAGCAGGGGGCCGCACACAGATACGCAGTATTTT

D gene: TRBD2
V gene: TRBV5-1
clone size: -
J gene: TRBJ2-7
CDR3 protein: CASSESGGRSYEQYF
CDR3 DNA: TGCGCCAGCAGCGAGAGCGGGGGGCGATCCTACGAGCAGTACTTC

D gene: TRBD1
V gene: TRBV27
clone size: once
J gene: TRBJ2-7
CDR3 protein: CASSSRDRGYEQYF
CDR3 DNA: TGTGCCAGCAGTAGCCGGGACAGGGGGTACGAGCAGTACTTC

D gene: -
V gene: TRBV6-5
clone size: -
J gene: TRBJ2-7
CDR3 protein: CATHSSSYEQYF
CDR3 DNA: TGTGCCACCCACAGCAGCTCCTACGAGCAGTACTTC

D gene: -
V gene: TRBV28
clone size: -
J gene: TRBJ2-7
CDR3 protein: CASSQTGSEQYF
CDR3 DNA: TGTGCCAGCAGTCAAACAGGGAGTGAGCAGTACTTC

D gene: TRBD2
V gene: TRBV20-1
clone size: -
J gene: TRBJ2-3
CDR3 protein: CSASGFQRGTHTDTQYF
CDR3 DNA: TGCAGTGCTAGTGGCTTCCAGCGGGGGACCCACACAGATACGCAGTATTTT

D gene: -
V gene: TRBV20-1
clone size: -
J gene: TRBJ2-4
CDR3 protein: CSASTGGGIQYF
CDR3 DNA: TGCAGTGCTAGTACAGGGGGGGGCATTCAGTACTTC

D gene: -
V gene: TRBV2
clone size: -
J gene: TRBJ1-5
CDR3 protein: CASNRGLNQPQHF
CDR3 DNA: TGTGCCAGCAATAGGGGTCTCAATCAGCCCCAGCATTTT

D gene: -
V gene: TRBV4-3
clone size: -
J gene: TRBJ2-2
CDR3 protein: CASSLEQFTGELFF
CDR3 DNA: TGCGCCAGCAGCCTCGAACAGTTCACCGGGGAGCTGTTTTTT

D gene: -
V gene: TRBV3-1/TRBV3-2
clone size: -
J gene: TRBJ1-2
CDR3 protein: CASSQGTVNYGYTF
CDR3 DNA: TGTGCCAGCAGCCAAGGGACAGTTAACTATGGCTACACCTTC

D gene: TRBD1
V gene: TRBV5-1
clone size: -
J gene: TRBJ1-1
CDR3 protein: CASSWGQGEAFF
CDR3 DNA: TGCGCCAGCAGCTGGGGACAGGGGGAAGCTTTCTTT

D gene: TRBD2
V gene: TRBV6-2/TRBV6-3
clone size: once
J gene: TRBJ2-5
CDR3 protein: CASSQLPGTKQETQYF
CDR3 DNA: TGTGCCAGCAGTCAGCTACCCGGGACTAAACAAGAGACCCAGTACTTC

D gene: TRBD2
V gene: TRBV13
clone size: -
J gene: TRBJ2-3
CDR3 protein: CASSSYLAGVTDTQYF
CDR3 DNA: TGTGCCAGCAGCTCCTATCTAGCGGGGGTCACAGATACGCAGTATTTT

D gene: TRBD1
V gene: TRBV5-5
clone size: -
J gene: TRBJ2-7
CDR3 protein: CASSREGQGVNEQYF
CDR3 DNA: TGTGCCAGCAGCCGAGAGGGACAGGGGGTTAACGAGCAGTACTTC

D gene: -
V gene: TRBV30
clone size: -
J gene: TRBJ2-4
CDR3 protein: CAWSANKIKNIQYF
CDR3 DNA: TGTGCCTGGAGCGCGAATAAAATCAAAAACATTCAGTACTTC

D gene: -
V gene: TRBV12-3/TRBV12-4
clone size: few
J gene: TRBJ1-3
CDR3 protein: CASSLATGNTIYF
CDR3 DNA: TGTGCCAGCAGTTTAGCGACAGGAAACACCATATATTTT

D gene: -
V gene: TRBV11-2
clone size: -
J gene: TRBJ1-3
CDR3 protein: CASSSDSRVVGTIYF
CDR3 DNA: TGTGCCAGCAGCAGCGACAGCCGGGTTGTGGGCACCATATATTTT

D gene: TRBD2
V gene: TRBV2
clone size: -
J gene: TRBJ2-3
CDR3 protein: CASSEALAGRDTQYF
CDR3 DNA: TGTGCCAGCAGTGAAGCTCTAGCGGGGAGGGATACGCAGTATTTT

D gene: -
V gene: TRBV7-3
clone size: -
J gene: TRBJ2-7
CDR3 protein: CASSLKTGYEQYF
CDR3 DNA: TGTGCCAGCAGCTTAAAGACAGGTTACGAGCAGTACTTC

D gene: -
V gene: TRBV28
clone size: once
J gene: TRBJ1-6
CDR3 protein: CASSPDLAGYSPLHF
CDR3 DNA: TGTGCCAGCAGTCCGGACCTAGCGGGTTATTCACCCCTCCACTTT

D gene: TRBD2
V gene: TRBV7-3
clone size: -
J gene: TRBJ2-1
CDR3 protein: CASSLPNGTSGAKLSYNEQFF
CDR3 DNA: TGTGCCAGCAGCTTACCGAACGGGACTAGCGGGGCCAAACTCTCCTACAATGAGCAGTTCTTC

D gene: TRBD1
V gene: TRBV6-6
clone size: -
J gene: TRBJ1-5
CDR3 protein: CASSPDRAPQPQHF
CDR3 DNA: TGTGCCAGCAGTCCCGACAGGGCCCCACAGCCCCAGCATTTT

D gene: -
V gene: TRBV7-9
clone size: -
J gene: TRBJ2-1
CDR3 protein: CASSATSWRGGPHNEQFF
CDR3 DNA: TGTGCCAGCAGCGCAACCTCTTGGAGGGGGGGGCCACACAATGAGCAGTTCTTC

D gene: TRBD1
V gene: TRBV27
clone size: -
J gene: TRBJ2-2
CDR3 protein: CASRRQGYAGELFF
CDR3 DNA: TGTGCCAGCAGGCGACAGGGTTATGCCGGGGAGCTGTTTTTT

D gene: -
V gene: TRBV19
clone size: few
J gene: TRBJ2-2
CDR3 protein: CASSPLTTGELFF
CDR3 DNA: TGTGCCAGTAGTCCCCTCACGACAGGAGAGCTGTTTTTT

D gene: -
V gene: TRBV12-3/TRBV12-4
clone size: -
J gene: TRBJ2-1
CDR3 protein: CASTSWTKAEQFF
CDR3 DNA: TGTGCCAGCACCAGCTGGACTAAGGCTGAGCAGTTCTTC

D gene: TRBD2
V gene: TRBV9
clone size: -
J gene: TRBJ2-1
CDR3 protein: CASSPRTSGGAHEQFF
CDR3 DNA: TGTGCCAGCAGCCCCAGGACTAGCGGGGGGGCCCATGAGCAGTTCTTC

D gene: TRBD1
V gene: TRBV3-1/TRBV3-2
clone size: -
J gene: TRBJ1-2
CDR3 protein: CASSNRDRDGYTF
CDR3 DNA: TGTGCCAGCAGCAACCGGGACAGGGATGGCTACACCTTC

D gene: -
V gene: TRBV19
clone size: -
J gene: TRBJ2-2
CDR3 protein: CASSIGHRTGELFF
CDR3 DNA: TGTGCCAGTAGTATCGGACATCGTACCGGGGAGCTGTTTTTT